Listed below are T cell receptor beta chains from one sample, sequenced in a study of T cells in Graves' hyperthyroidism and ophthalmopathy. TCRdb reanalysed the multiplex PCR reads using MiXCR and keeps one entry per CDR3 protein. The sample gives 600,000 or so distinct CDR3 sequences, approximately 15% of which show up once; roughly 7% is in the top ten. The sequencing sample was made of blood. The receptors here all came from a woman under 30 with Graves' ophthalmopathy. The CDR3 runs from the conserved cysteine through the conserved F or W. D genes are given only for firm matches. Not all rows give a size; the values are once, few, many and, for expanded clones, a class.

D gene: TRBD2; CDR3 length: 15; J gene: TRBJ2-3; clone size: many; V gene: TRBV2; CDR3 DNA: TGTGCCAGCAGTGGCCCTAGCGGGAGGATAGATACGCAGTATTTT; CDR3 protein: CASSGPSGRIDTQYF
D gene: -; CDR3 length: 13; J gene: TRBJ1-1; clone size: once; V gene: TRBV29-1; CDR3 DNA: TGCAGCGCTTGGCTTGGGGGGCCCACTGAAACTTTCTTT; CDR3 protein: CSAWLGGPTETFF
D gene: -; CDR3 length: 16; J gene: TRBJ1-6; clone size: many; V gene: TRBV7-9; CDR3 DNA: TGTGCCAGCAGCCAAGTGGGGGGCGCCTATAATTCACCCCTCCACTTT; CDR3 protein: CASSQVGGAYNSPLHF
D gene: TRBD2; CDR3 length: 14; J gene: TRBJ2-7; clone size: many; V gene: TRBV28; CDR3 DNA: TGTGCCAGCAGTGTACGGGGGGTTGGCTACGAGCAGTACTTC; CDR3 protein: CASSVRGVGYEQYF
D gene: -; CDR3 length: 17; J gene: TRBJ2-3; clone size: -; V gene: TRBV5-1; CDR3 DNA: TGCGCCAGCAGCTTGGAGTCGGGGCTTGGGGGCACAGATACGCAGTATTTT; CDR3 protein: CASSLESGLGGTDTQYF
D gene: TRBD1; CDR3 length: 15; J gene: TRBJ2-7; clone size: -; V gene: TRBV27; CDR3 DNA: TGTGCCAGCAGTTCTCCGGGACAGGGGGCGGGTGAGCAGTACTTC; CDR3 protein: CASSSPGQGAGEQYF
D gene: -; CDR3 length: 18; J gene: TRBJ1-4; clone size: -; V gene: TRBV5-4; CDR3 DNA: TGTGCCAGCAGCTTGGGACCGTCCCCCACTGCAACTAATGAAAAACTGTTTTTT; CDR3 protein: CASSLGPSPTATNEKLFF
D gene: TRBD1; CDR3 length: 15; J gene: TRBJ2-5; clone size: many; V gene: TRBV28; CDR3 DNA: TGTGCCAGCAGTTCGGGACAGGGCTCTCAAGAGACCCAGTACTTC; CDR3 protein: CASSSGQGSQETQYF
D gene: -; CDR3 length: 15; J gene: TRBJ2-3; clone size: many; V gene: TRBV18; CDR3 DNA: TGTGCCAGCTCGCCCTTCAGTGGGGACACAGATACGCAGTATTTT; CDR3 protein: CASSPFSGDTDTQYF
D gene: -; CDR3 length: 14; J gene: TRBJ1-1; clone size: many; V gene: TRBV5-1; CDR3 DNA: TGCGCCAGCAGCTTAACAGGGTGGAACACTGAAGCTTTCTTT; CDR3 protein: CASSLTGWNTEAFF
D gene: TRBD1; CDR3 length: 19; J gene: TRBJ2-4; clone size: -; V gene: TRBV7-2; CDR3 DNA: TGTGCCAGCAGCTTAGAGGGGGCAGTCCTGGGACAGCCAAAAAACATTCAGTACTTC; CDR3 protein: CASSLEGAVLGQPKNIQYF
D gene: -; CDR3 length: 15; J gene: TRBJ1-6; clone size: few; V gene: TRBV28; CDR3 DNA: TGTGCCAGCTATATGCGGACACCCGCCGGATCACCCCTCCACTTT; CDR3 protein: CASYMRTPAGSPLHF
D gene: -; CDR3 length: 17; J gene: TRBJ1-6; clone size: -; V gene: TRBV27; CDR3 DNA: TGTGCCAGCAGTTTATTTAAGGGGAGCTCCTATAATTCACCCCTCCACTTT; CDR3 protein: CASSLFKGSSYNSPLHF
D gene: TRBD2; CDR3 length: 17; J gene: TRBJ2-1; clone size: many; V gene: TRBV28; CDR3 DNA: TGTGCCAGCAGTTTATTGGGACTAGCGGGAGAACGGGATGAGCAGTTCTTC; CDR3 protein: CASSLLGLAGERDEQFF
D gene: TRBD1; CDR3 length: 18; J gene: TRBJ1-1; clone size: many; V gene: TRBV6-1; CDR3 DNA: TGTGCCAGCAGTTCTCGGCGGACAGGGTCGGGTGTGAACACTGAAGCTTTCTTT; CDR3 protein: CASSSRRTGSGVNTEAFF
D gene: -; CDR3 length: 15; J gene: TRBJ2-1; clone size: many; V gene: TRBV20-1; CDR3 DNA: TGCAGTGCTTACCAATTAAGCACAACCTACAATGAGCAGTTCTTC; CDR3 protein: CSAYQLSTTYNEQFF
D gene: TRBD1; CDR3 length: 15; J gene: TRBJ1-1; clone size: -; V gene: TRBV7-2; CDR3 DNA: TGTGCCAGCACCCGGGGACAGGGCTTGAACACTGAAGCTTTCTTT; CDR3 protein: CASTRGQGLNTEAFF
D gene: TRBD2; CDR3 length: 17; J gene: TRBJ2-3; clone size: -; V gene: TRBV6-2/TRBV6-3; CDR3 DNA: TGTGCCAGCAGTCGCCTGGCGGGAGGGCAGACCACAGATACGCAGTATTTT; CDR3 protein: CASSRLAGGQTTDTQYF
D gene: TRBD1; CDR3 length: 12; J gene: TRBJ1-1; clone size: many; V gene: TRBV9; CDR3 DNA: TGTGCCAGCAGCTCAAGACAGGGGGCCACTTTCTTT; CDR3 protein: CASSSRQGATFF
D gene: -; CDR3 length: 15; J gene: TRBJ2-3; clone size: many; V gene: TRBV6-1; CDR3 DNA: TGTGCCAGCAGTGACTGGGTTCTGGGCACAGATACGCAGTATTTT; CDR3 protein: CASSDWVLGTDTQYF
D gene: -; CDR3 length: 14; J gene: TRBJ1-5; clone size: many; V gene: TRBV6-5; CDR3 DNA: TGTGCCAGCAGTTGGGCAGGGCTGAATCAGCCCCAGCATTTT; CDR3 protein: CASSWAGLNQPQHF